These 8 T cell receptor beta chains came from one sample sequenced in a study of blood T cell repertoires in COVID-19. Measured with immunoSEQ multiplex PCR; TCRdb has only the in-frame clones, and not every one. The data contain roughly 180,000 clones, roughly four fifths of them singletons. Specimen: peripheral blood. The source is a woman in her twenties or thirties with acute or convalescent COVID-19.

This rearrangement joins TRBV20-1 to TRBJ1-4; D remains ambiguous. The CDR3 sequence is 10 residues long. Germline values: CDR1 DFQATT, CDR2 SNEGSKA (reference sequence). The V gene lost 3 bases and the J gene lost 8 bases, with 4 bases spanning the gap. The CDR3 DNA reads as TGCAGTGCTAGCCGGGAAAAACTGTTTTTT. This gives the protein CSASREKLFF.

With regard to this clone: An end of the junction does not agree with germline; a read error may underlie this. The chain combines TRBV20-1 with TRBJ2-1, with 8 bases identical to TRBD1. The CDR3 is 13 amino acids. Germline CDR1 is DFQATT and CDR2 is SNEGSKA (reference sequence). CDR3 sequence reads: CSATDSRTGFIIF. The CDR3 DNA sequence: TGCAGTGCTACTGATTCGAGGACAGGGTTTATAATCTTC.

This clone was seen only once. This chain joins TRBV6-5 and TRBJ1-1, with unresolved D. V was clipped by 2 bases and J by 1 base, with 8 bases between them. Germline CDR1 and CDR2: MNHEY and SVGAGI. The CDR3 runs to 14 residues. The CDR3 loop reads CASSYGPQNTEAFF. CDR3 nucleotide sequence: TGTGCCAGCAGTTACGGCCCCCAGAACACTGAAGCTTTCTTT.

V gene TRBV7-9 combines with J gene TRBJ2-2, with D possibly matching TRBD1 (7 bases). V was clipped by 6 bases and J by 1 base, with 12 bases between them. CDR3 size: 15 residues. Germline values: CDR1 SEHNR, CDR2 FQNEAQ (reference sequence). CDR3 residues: CASRGGDRNTGELFF. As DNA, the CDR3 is TGTGCCAGCAGAGGCGGGGACAGGAACACCGGGGAGCTGTTTTTT. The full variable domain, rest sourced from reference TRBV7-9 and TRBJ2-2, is DTGVSQNPRHKITKRGQNVTFRCDPISEHNRLYWYRQTLGQGPEFLTYFQNEAQLEKSRLLSDRFSAERPKGSFSTLEIQRTEQGDSAMYLCASRGGDRNTGELFFGEGSRLTVL.

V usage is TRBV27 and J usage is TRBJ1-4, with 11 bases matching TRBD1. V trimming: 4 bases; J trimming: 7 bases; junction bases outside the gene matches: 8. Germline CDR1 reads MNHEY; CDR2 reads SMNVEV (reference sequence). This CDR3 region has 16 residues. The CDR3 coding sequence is TGTGCCAGCAGTTGGGGACAGGGGGGCCCTAGTGAAAAACTGTTTTTT. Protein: CASSWGQGGPSEKLFF.

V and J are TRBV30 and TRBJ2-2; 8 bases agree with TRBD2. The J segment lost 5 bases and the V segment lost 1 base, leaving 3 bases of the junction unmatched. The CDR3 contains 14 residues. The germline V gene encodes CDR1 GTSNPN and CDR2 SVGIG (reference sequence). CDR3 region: CAWSGSGGTGELFF. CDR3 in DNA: TGTGCCTGGAGTGGTTCGGGGGGGACCGGGGAGCTGTTTTTT.

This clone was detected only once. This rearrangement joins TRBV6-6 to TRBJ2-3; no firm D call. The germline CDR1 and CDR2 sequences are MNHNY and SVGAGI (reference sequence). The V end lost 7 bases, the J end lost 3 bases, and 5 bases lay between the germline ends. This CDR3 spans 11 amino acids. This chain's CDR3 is CASKHTDTQYF. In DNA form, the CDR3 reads TGTGCCAGCAAACATACAGATACGCAGTATTTT.

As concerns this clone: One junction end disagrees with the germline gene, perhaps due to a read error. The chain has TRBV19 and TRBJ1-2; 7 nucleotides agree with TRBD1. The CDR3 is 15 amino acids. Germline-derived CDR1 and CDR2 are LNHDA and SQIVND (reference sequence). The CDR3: CASSIGRQGAYGYTF. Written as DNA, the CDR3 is TGTGCCAGTAGCATAGGGAGACAGGGTGCCTATGGCTACACCTTC.